The source of this TCR beta chain is a study of technical replicates of blood from a handful of donors. Only in-frame clones appear in the TCRdb table, and some are missing; sequencing was by immunoSEQ multiplex PCR. The table shows tens of thousands of clones, with around 96% occurring only once. V was pared by 1 base and J by 0 bases, with 12 bases between. From germline, CDR1 is MRHNA and CDR2 SNTAGT. This CDR3 contains 16 residues. Sequencing was done on a sample of T cells isolated from PBMCs. The TCR comes from a human donor in good health. The V gene is TRBV6-4, the J gene TRBJ1-2, with D tentatively TRBD1 (6 bases). In DNA form, the CDR3 reads TGTGCCAGCAGTGACTGGACAGTCCAAGCTAACTATGGCTACACCTTC. Residues: CASSDWTVQANYGYTF.